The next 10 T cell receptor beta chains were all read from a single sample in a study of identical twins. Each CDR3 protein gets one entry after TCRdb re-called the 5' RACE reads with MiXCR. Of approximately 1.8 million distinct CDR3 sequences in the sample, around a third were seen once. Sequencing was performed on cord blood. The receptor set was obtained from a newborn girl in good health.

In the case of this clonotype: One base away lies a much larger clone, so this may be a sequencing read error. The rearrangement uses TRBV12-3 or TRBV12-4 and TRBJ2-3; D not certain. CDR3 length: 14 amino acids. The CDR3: CASSLRVATDTEYF. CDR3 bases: TGTGCCAGCAGTTTAAGGGTAGCCACAGATACGGAGTATTTT.

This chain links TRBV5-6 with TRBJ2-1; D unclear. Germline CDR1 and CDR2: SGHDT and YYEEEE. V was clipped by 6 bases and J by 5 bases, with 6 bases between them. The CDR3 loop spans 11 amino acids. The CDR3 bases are TGTGCCAGCAACCTAAACAATGAGCAGTTCTTC. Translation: CASNLNNEQFF.

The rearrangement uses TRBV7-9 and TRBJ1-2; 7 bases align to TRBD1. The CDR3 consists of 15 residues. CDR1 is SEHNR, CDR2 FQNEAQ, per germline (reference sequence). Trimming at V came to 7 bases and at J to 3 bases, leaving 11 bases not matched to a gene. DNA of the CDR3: TGTGCCAGCACCTCGGGGGACAGATCTTACTATGGCTACACCTTC. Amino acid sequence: CASTSGDRSYYGYTF.

The CDR3 is CAIGPHQPVGRTVTDTQYF. The CDR3 DNA is TGTGCCATCGGACCCCACCAGCCGGTGGGGAGGACGGTGACAGATACGCAGTATTTT. The rearrangement links TRBV10-3 to TRBJ2-3; TRBD2 might be the D (6 bases). This CDR3 is built from 19 residues. V was pared by 8 bases and J by 3 bases, with 30 bases between. From germline, CDR1 is ENHRY and CDR2 SYGVKD.

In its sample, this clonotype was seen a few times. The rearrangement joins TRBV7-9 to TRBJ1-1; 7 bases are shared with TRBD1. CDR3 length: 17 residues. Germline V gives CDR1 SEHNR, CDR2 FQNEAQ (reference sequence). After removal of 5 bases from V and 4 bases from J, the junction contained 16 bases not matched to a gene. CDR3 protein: CASSQARAGGFSTEAFF. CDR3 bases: TGTGCCAGCAGCCAGGCTAGGGCAGGGGGATTTAGCACTGAAGCTTTCTTT.

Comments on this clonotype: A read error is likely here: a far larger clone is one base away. In nucleotides, the CDR3 is TGCGCCGGCAGCCAAGCAGGCGAGCAGTACTTC. Residues: CAGSQAGEQYF. The chain is built from TRBV4-1 and TRBJ2-7, with D unclear. The CDR3 loop spans 11 amino acids. From germline, CDR1 is MGHRA and CDR2 YSYEKL.

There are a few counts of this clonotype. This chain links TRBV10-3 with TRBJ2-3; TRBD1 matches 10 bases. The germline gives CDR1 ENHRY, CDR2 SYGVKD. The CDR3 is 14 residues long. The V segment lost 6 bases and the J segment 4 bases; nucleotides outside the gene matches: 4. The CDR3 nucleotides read TGTGCCATCAGCTCCGGACAGGGGGCAGATACGCAGTATTTT. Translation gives CAISSGQGADTQYF.

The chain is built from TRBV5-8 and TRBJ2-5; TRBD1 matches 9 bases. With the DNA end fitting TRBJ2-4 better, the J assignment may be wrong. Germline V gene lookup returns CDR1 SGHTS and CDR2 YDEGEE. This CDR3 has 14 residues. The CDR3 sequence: CASSPGTGRFIQYF. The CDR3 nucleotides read TGTGCCAGCAGTCCCGGGACAGGGAGGTTCATTCAGTACTTC.

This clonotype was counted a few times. The CDR3, as DNA: TGCAGTGCTGGTAGAATAGCGGGATTGCGAGAGACCCAGTACTTC. Its translation is CSAGRIAGLRETQYF. The chain employs TRBV20-1 and TRBJ2-5; 8 positions match TRBD2. The length of the CDR3 is 15 residues. Germline CDR1 is DFQATT and CDR2 is SNEGSKA (reference sequence). Trimming took 5 bases from V and 4 from J; bases not matched to a gene: 12.

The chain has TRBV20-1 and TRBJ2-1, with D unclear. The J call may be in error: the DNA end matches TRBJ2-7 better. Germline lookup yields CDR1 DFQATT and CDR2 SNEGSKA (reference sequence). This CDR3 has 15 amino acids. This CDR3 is CSADPPVPPYNEQYF. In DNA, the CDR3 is TGCAGTGCTGACCCCCCAGTACCCCCATACAATGAGCAGTACTTC.